This T cell receptor (beta chain) is from a study of B cell selection in AIRE deficiency. On this clone itself: The antigen remains unidentified.

Source study methods: Around 60,000 patient and some 8.8x10^4 healthy donor TCRbeta sequences came from Tregs. Using immunoSEQ multiplex PCR, the repertoire was profiled, and TCRdb retains in-frame clones only, with some absent. That table gives V, J and clone size, and the DNA gave D and trimming. This sample carries about 26,000 clones, about 90% of them seen once, and the ten largest clones take less than 1.5%. Regulatory T cells were sorted as CD4+CD25hiCD127low/negative. Overall study results and limits: About 30.6% of healthy-shared Treg TCRbeta sequences appeared in patient Tconv cells. Of about 3,900 shared Treg TCRbeta sequences, roughly 34% were healthy-donor-only and around 8.6% patient-only. Shared Treg sequences were biased toward short CDR3s with few non-templated nucleotide insertions.

This clonotype originated in a human donor in good health. Sequencing was performed on CD4+CD25+ Tregs sorted from PBMCs.

Here the CDR3 reads CASSEDRLSPGANVLTF. The CDR3 DNA follows: TGTGCCAGTAGTGAGGACAGGTTAAGTCCCGGGGCCAACGTCCTGACTTTC. The chain joins TRBV19 to TRBJ2-6; 7 nucleotides align to TRBD1. CDR3 length: 17 residues. Germline V gene sequence: CDR1 LNHDA, CDR2 SQIVND (reference sequence). J gave up 4 bases and V 5 bases, and 11 bases lay outside the gene matches.